This TCR beta chain was observed in a study of cytomegalovirus exposure and HLA in healthy donors. The wider study: Earlier findings included roughly 100 million unique TCR beta sequences obtained from about 179 million T cells. Study-wide points: No immune exposure information besides CMV serostatus was available.

PCR involved 60 Vbeta and 13 Jbeta primers. TCRdb's table, derived via immunoSEQ multiplex PCR, lists solely in-frame clones and lacks some. The table lists some 90,000 clones, approximately 80% of them singletons. Remarks on this clone: Its target is unknown.

V shed 5 bases and J 1 base; nucleotides not matched to a gene: 14. The CDR3 runs 18 residues. Germline V gives CDR1 LNHDA, CDR2 SQIVND (reference sequence). The chain joins TRBV19 to TRBJ1-3; 7 nucleotides line up with TRBD1. The sequence was collected from a middle-aged man in good health and CMV-seronegative. The specimen sequenced was PBMCs. In DNA form, the CDR3 reads TGTGCCAGTAGTGAAGTCCTGAGGGACAGCCCTTCTGGAAACACCATATATTTT. This codes for CASSEVLRDSPSGNTIYF.